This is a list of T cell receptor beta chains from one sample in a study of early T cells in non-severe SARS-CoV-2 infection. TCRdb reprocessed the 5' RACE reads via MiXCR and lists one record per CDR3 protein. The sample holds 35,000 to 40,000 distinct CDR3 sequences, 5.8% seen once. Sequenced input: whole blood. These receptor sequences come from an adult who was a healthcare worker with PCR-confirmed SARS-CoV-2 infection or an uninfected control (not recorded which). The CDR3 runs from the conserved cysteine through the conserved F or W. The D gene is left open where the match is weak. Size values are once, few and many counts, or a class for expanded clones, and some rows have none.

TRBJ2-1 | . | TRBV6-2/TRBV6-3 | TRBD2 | CASSRAGGNNEQFF | TGTGCCAGCAGTCGGGCGGGGGGGAACAATGAGCAGTTCTTC
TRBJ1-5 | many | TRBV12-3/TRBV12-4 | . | CASSFANRDSQPQHF | TGTGCCAGCAGTTTTGCCAACAGGGATAGTCAGCCCCAGCATTTT
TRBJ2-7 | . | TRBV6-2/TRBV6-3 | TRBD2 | CASSYTSAASYEQYF | TGTGCCAGCAGTTACACTAGCGCCGCTTCTTACGAGCAGTACTTC
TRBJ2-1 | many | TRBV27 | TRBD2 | CASTWRSSGARNYNEQFF | TGTGCCAGCACTTGGAGATCAAGCGGGGCCCGAAACTACAATGAGCAGTTCTTC
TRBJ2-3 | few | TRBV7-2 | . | CASSLGQRGTDTQYF | TGTGCCAGCAGCTTAGGACAGAGGGGCACAGATACGCAGTATTTT
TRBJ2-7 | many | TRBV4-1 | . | CASSQTLTGTYEQYF | TGCGCCAGCAGCCAAACTTTGACAGGAACCTACGAGCAGTACTTC
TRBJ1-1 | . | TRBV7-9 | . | CASSLMGDTEAFF | TGTGCCAGCAGCTTAATGGGGGACACTGAAGCTTTCTTT
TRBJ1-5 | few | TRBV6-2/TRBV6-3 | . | CASSGGGGSNQPQHF | TGTGCCAGCAGTGGGGGGGGAGGGAGCAATCAGCCCCAGCATTTT
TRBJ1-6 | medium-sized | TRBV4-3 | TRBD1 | CASSQDGTGVSPLHF | TGCGCCAGCAGCCAAGATGGGACAGGGGTATCACCCCTCCACTTT
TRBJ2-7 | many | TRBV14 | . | CASSQAYEQYF | TGTGCCAGCAGCCAGGCCTACGAGCAGTACTTC
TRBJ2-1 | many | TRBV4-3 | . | CASSQGRHNEQFF | TGCGCCAGCAGCCAAGGTCGTCACAATGAGCAGTTCTTC
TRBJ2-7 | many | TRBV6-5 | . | CASSYTGSRYEQYF | TGTGCCAGCAGCTACACAGGGAGTCGGTACGAGCAGTACTTC
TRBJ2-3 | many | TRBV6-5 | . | CASSYGVVGDTDTQYF | TGTGCCAGCAGTTACGGTGTAGTTGGCGACACAGATACGCAGTATTTT
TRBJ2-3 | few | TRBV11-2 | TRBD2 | CASSAQSGSGDTQYF | TGTGCCAGCAGCGCACAGAGCGGGAGCGGTGATACGCAGTATTTT
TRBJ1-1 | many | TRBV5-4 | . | CASASGLEAFF | TGTGCCAGCGCCAGTGGGCTTGAAGCTTTCTTT
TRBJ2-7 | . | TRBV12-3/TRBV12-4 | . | CASSEGIPYEQYF | TGTGCCAGCAGTGAAGGGATCCCCTACGAGCAGTACTTC
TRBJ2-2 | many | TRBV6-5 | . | CASSPRRVNTGELFF | TGTGCCAGCAGCCCCAGGCGCGTGAACACCGGGGAGCTGTTTTTT
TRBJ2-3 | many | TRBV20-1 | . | CSASGLSDYTDTQYF | TGCAGTGCTAGTGGGCTTTCGGACTACACAGATACGCAGTATTTT
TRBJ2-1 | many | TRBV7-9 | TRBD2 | CASSLLGGARWNEQFF | TGTGCCAGCAGCTTACTCGGGGGGGCGAGATGGAATGAGCAGTTCTTC
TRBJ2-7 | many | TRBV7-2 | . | CASSSSQNPGFEQYF | TGTGCCAGCAGCTCCTCCCAAAATCCTGGGTTCGAGCAGTACTTC
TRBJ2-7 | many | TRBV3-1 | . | CASSQGSTVTYEQYF | TGTGCCAGCAGCCAAGGTTCGACGGTCACCTACGAGCAGTACTTC
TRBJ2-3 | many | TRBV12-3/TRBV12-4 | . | CASSFDRGASTDTQYF | TGTGCCAGCAGTTTTGATCGGGGGGCGAGCACAGATACGCAGTATTTT
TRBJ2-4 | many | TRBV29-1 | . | CSVEDREVGMRYF | TGCAGCGTTGAAGACCGAGAAGTAGGGATGAGGTACTTC
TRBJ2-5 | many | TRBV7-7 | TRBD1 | CASGPGQGVETQYF | TGTGCCAGCGGACCGGGACAGGGCGTAGAGACCCAGTACTTC
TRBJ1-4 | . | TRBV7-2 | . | CASSLDTNEKLFF | TGTGCCAGCAGCTTAGATACAAATGAAAAACTGTTTTTT
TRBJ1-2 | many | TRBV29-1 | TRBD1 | CSARGQANYGYTF | TGCAGCGCCAGGGGGCAGGCTAACTATGGCTACACCTTC
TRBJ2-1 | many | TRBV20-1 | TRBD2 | CSARGLAGDGEQFF | TGCAGTGCTCGGGGACTAGCGGGAGATGGTGAGCAGTTCTTC
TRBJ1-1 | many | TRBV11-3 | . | CASSLNAPGMNTEAFF | TGTGCCAGCAGCTTAAATGCCCCGGGCATGAACACTGAAGCTTTCTTT
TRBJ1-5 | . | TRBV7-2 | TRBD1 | CASSSGQGAVQPQHF | TGTGCCAGCAGCTCCGGACAGGGTGCGGTTCAGCCCCAGCATTTT
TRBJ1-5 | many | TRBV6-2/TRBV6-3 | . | CASSSTSNQPQHF | TGTGCCAGCAGTTCAACATCTAATCAGCCCCAGCATTTT
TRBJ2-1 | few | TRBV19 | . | CASKPGPTNNEQFF | TGTGCCAGTAAACCTGGGCCAACCAACAATGAGCAGTTCTTC
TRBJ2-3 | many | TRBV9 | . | CASSVVGGEVTDTQYF | TGTGCCAGCAGCGTAGTAGGGGGAGAGGTCACAGATACGCAGTATTTT
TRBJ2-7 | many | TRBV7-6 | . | CASSFQSGTGFYEQYF | TGTGCCAGCAGCTTTCAATCCGGGACGGGCTTCTACGAGCAGTACTTC
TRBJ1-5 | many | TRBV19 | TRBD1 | CASSIGTGSQPQHF | TGTGCCAGTAGTATTGGGACAGGGAGTCAGCCCCAGCATTTT
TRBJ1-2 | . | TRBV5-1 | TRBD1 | CASSPGQGGGYTF | TGCGCCAGCAGCCCCGGACAGGGCGGAGGCTACACCTTC
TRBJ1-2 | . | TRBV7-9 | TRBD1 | CASSLTGGNHGYTF | TGTGCCAGCAGCTTAACAGGGGGCAATCATGGCTACACCTTC
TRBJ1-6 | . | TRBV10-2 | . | CASRGAGTSKGSPLHF | TGCGCCAGCAGAGGTGCAGGGACGAGCAAAGGGTCACCCCTCCACTTT
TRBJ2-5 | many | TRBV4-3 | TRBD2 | CASSPVLGLAGVETQYF | TGCGCCAGCAGCCCGGTTCTGGGACTAGCGGGAGTGGAGACCCAGTACTTC
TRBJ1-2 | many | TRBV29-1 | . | CSAQGPLAYGYTF | TGCAGCGCACAGGGCCCCCTGGCCTATGGCTACACCTTC
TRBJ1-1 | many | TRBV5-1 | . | CASSLPGGDTEAFF | TGCGCCAGCAGCTTGCCGGGGGGCGACACTGAAGCTTTCTTT
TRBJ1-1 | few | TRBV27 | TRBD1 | CASSQQGVNTEAFF | TGTGCCAGCAGCCAGCAGGGGGTAAACACTGAAGCTTTCTTT
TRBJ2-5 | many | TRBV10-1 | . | CASSDPSETQYF | TGCGCCAGCAGTGACCCCTCGGAGACCCAGTACTTC
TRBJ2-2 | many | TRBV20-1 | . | CSARRRGSIDTGELFF | TGCAGTGCTAGAAGACGGGGCAGCATAGACACCGGGGAGCTGTTTTTT
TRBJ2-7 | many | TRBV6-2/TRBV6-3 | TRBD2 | CASSDPGLAGSYEQYF | TGTGCCAGCAGTGACCCTGGCCTAGCGGGGTCTTACGAGCAGTACTTC
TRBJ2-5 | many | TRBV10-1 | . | CASSESVSKVETQYF | TGCGCCAGCAGTGAGTCGGTTAGCAAGGTAGAGACCCAGTACTTC